This TCR beta chain stems from a study of blood T cells in healthy people across ages. This clonotype was seen repeatedly, ten times or more. The authors ran a second PCR of 7 to 11 cycles using a sample-barcoded 5' primer and a J-beta primer mix. TCRdb analysed the 5' RACE reads with MiXCR anew, one entry per CDR3 protein. The sample includes about 620,000 distinct CDR3 sequences, 52% of them seen just once. The CDR3 extends over 16 amino acids. V lost 5 bases and J 0 bases, leaving 15 bases between the germline ends. Germline CDR1 reads SGHAT; CDR2 reads FQNNGV. The clonotype originates from a woman over 75 in good health. The gene calls are TRBV11-2 and TRBJ2-3; unclear D gene. The source material was blood. The CDR3 sequence: CASSGVWYSSTDTQYF. The CDR3 bases are TGTGCCAGCAGCGGTGTTTGGTACTCTAGCACAGATACGCAGTATTTT.